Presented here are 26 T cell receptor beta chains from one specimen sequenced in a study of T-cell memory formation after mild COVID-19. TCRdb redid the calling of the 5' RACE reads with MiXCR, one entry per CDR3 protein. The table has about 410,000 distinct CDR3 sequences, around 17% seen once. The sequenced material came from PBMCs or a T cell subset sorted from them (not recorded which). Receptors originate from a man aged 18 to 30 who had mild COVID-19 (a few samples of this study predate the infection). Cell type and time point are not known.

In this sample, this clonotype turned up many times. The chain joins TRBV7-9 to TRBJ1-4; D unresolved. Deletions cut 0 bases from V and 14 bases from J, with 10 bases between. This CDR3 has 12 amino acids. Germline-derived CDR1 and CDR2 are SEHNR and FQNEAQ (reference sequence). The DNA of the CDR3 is TGTGCCAGCAGCTTAGCGGAAAGGACGCTGTTTTTT. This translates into CASSLAERTLFF.

The CDR3 here is CATSSAVSRGPNQPQHF. The CDR3 DNA is TGTGCCACCAGCAGCGCGGTTAGCAGGGGGCCGAATCAGCCCCAGCATTTT. The chain combines TRBV15 with TRBJ1-5, with TRBD1 matching 8 bases. The V gene's germline CDR1 is LNHNV and CDR2 YYDKDF (reference sequence). Trimming at V came to 3 bases and at J to 4 bases, leaving 11 bases not matched to a gene. The CDR3 runs to 17 residues.

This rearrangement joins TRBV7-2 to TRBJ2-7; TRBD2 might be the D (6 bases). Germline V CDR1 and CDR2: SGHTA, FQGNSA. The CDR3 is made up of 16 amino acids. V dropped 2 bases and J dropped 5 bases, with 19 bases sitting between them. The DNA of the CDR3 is TGTGCCAGCAGCTTATACGGCGGGGTATCCCCCCACGAGCAGTACTTC. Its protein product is CASSLYGGVSPHEQYF.

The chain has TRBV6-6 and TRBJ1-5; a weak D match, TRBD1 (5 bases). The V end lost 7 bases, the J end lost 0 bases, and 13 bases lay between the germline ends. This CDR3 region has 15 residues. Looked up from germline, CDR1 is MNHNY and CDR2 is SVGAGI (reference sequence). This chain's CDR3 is CASNAGFHSNQPQHF. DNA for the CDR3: TGTGCCAGCAATGCAGGGTTTCATAGCAATCAGCCCCAGCATTTT.

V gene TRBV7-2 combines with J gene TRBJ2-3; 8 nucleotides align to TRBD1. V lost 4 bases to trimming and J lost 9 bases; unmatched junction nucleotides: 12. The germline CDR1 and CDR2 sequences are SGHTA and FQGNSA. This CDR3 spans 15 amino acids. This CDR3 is CASSSSRGLGATQYF. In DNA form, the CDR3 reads TGTGCCAGCAGCTCCTCCAGGGGGCTCGGTGCGACGCAGTATTTT.

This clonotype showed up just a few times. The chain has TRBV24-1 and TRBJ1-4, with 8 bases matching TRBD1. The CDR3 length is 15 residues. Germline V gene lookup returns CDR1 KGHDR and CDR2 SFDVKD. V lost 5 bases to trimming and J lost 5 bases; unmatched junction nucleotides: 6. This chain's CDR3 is CATSARAGGNEKLFF. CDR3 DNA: TGTGCCACCAGTGCCCGGGCAGGGGGCAATGAAAAACTGTTTTTT.

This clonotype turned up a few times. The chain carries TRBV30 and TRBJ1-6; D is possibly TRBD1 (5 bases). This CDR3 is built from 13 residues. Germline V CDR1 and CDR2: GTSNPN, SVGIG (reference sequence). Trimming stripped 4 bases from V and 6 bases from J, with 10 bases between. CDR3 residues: CAWNGQVNSPLHF. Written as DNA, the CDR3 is TGTGCCTGGAACGGACAAGTTAATTCACCCCTCCACTTT.

CDR3 in amino acids: CASSHDDQGQYV. The CDR3 coding sequence is TGTGCCAGCAGCCACGACGATCAGGGGCAGTACGTC. This sequence joins TRBV7-9 and TRBJ2-7; tentative D call: TRBD1 (5 bases). The CDR3 is 12 amino acids. Germline V lookup: CDR1 SEHNR, CDR2 FQNEAQ (reference sequence). V lost 5 bases and J 9 bases, leaving 14 bases between the germline ends.

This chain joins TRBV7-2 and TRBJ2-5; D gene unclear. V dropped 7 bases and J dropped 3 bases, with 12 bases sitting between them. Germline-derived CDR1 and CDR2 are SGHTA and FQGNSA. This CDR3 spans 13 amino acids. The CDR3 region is CASTMRFEETQYF. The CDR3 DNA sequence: TGTGCCAGCACGATGAGGTTTGAAGAGACCCAGTACTTC.

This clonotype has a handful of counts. The CDR3 nucleotides read TGCGCCAGCAGCTCGGGACAGGGGGAGCAGTACTTC. Translated, it gives CASSSGQGEQYF. The gene calls are TRBV5-1 and TRBJ2-7; 10 nucleotides agree with TRBD1. This CDR3 contains 12 residues. Germline V lookup: CDR1 SGHRS, CDR2 YFSETQ. V was clipped by 3 bases and J by 7 bases; unmatched bases: 1.

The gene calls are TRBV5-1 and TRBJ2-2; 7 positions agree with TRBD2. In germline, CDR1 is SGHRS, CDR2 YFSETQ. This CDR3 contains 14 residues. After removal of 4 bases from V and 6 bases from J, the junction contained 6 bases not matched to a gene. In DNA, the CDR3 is TGCGCCAGCAGCGCAACCAGCGGGGCCGGGGAGCTGTTTTTT. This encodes CASSATSGAGELFF.

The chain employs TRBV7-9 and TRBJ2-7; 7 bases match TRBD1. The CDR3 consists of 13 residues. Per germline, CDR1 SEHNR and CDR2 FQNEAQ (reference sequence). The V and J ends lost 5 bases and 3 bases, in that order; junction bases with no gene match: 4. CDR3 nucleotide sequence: TGTGCCAGCAGCGATAGGGACAGCTACGAGCAGTACTTC. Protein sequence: CASSDRDSYEQYF. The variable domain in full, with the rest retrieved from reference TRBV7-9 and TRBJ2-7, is DTGVSQNPRHKITKRGQNVTFRCDPISEHNRLYWYRQTLGQGPEFLTYFQNEAQLEKSRLLSDRFSAERPKGSFSTLEIQRTEQGDSAMYLCASSDRDSYEQYFGPGTRLTVT.

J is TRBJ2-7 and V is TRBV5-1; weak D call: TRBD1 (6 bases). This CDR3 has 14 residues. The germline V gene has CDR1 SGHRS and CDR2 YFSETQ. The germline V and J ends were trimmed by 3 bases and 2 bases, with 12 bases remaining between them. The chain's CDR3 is CASSSRDTTYEQYF. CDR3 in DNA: TGCGCCAGCAGCTCCCGGGACACCACCTACGAGCAGTACTTC. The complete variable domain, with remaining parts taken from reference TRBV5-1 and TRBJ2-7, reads KAGVTQTPRYLIKTRGQQVTLSCSPISGHRSVSWYQQTPGQGLQFLFEYFSETQRNKGNFPGRFSGRQFSNSRSEMNVSTLELGDSALYLCASSSRDTTYEQYFGPGTRLTVT.

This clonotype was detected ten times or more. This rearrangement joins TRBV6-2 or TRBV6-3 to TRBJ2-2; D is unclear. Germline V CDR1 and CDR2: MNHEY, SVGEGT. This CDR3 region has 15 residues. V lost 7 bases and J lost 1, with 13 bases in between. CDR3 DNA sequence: TGTGCCAGCAAGCTCTCGCCCCAGAACACCGGGGAGCTGTTTTTT. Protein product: CASKLSPQNTGELFF.

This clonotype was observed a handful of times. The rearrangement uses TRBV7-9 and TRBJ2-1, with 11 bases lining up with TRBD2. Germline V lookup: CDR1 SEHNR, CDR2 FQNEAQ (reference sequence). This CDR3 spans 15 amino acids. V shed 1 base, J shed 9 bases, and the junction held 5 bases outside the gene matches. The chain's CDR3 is CASSLGLAGGSEQFF. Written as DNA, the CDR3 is TGTGCCAGCAGCTTAGGGCTAGCGGGGGGTAGTGAGCAGTTCTTC.

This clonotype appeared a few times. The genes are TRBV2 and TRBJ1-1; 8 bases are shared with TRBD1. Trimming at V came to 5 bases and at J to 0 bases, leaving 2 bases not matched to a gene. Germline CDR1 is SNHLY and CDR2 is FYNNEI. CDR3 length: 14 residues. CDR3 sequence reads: CASSTGGMNTEAFF. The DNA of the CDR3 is TGTGCCAGCAGTACAGGGGGGATGAACACTGAAGCTTTCTTT.

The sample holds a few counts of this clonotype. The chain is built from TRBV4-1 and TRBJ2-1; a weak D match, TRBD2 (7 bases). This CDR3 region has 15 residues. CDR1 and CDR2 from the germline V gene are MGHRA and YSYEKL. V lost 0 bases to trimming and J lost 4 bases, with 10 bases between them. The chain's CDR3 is CASSQEGGGYNEQFF. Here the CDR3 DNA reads TGCGCCAGCAGCCAAGAAGGGGGGGGATACAATGAGCAGTTCTTC.

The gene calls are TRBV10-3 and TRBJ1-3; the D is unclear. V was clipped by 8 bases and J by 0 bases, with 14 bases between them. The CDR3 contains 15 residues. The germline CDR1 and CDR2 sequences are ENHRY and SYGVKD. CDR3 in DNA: TGTGCCATCCGGAACAGCGTTTACTCTGGAAACACCATATATTTT. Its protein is CAIRNSVYSGNTIYF.

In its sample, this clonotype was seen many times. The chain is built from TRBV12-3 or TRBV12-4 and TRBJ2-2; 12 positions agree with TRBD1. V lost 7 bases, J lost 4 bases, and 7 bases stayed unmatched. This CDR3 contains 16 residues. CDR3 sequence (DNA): TGTGCCAGCAACCATGGGGACAGGGGGCGCACCGGGGAGCTGTTTTTT. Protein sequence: CASNHGDRGRTGELFF.

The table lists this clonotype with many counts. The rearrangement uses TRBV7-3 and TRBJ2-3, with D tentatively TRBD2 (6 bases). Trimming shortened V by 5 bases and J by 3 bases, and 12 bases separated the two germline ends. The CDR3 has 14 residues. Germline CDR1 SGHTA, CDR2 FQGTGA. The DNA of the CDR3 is TGTGCCAGCAGCCTGACCGGAGGGACAGATACGCAGTATTTT. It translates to CASSLTGGTDTQYF.

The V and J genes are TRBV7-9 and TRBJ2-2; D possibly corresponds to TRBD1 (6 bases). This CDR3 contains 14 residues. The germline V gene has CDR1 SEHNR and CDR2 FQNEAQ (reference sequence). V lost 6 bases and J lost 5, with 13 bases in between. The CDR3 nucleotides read TGTGCCAGCAGGGCTACCACAGGGACCGGGGAGCTGTTTTTT. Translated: CASRATTGTGELFF.

CDR3 sequence: CASSENRGWDTQYF. Here the CDR3 DNA reads TGTGCCAGCAGCGAGAACAGGGGCTGGGATACGCAGTATTTT. The genes are TRBV13 and TRBJ2-3, with 7 nucleotides matching TRBD1. The trim removed 5 bases at V and 6 bases at J, leaving 8 bases unmatched. Looked up from germline, CDR1 is PRHDT and CDR2 is FYEKMQ (reference sequence). The CDR3 sequence is 14 residues long.

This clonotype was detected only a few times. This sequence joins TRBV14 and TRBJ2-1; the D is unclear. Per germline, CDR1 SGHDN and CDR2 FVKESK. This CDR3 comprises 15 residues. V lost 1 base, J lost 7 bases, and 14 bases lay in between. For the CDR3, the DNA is TGTGCCAGCAGCCAAGCTCCTCCCTTTAGGAATGAGCAGTTCTTC. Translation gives CASSQAPPFRNEQFF. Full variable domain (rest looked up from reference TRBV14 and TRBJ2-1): EAGVTQFPSHSVIEKGQTVTLRCDPISGHDNLYWYRRVMGKEIKFLLHFVKESKQDESGMPNNRFLAERTGGTYSTLKVQPAELEDSGVYFCASSQAPPFRNEQFFGPGTRLTVL.

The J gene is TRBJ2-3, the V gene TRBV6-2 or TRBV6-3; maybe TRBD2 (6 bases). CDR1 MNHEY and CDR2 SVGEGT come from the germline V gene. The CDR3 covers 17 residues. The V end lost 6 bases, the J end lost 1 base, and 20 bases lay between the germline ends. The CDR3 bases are TGTGCCAGCAGCTACAGCATTTCTAGCGTCGGCACAGATACGCAGTATTTT. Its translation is CASSYSISSVGTDTQYF.

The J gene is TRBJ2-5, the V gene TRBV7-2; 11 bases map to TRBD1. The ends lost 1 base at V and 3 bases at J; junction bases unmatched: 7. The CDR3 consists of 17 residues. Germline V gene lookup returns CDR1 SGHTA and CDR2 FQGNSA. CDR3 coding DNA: TGTGCCAGCAGCTTAGGGCCCCCGGGACAGGGGGAAGAGACCCAGTACTTC. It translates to CASSLGPPGQGEETQYF.

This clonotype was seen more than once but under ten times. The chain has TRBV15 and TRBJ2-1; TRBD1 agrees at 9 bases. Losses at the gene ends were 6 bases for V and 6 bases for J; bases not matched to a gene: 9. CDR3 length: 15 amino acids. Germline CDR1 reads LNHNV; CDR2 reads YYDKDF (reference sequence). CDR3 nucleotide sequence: TGTGCCACCAGTGGCCTGGACAGGGGCATCAATGAGCAGTTCTTC. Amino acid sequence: CATSGLDRGINEQFF.